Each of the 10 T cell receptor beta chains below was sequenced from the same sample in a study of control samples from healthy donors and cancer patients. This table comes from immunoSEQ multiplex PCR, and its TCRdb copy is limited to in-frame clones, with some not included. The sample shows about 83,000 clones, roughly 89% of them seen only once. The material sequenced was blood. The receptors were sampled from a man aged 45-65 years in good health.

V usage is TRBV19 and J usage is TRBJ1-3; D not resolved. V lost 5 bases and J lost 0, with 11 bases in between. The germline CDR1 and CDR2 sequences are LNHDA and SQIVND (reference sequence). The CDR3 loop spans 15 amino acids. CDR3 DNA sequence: TGTGCCAGTAGTCTAATGGCTAACTCTGGAAACACCATATATTTT. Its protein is CASSLMANSGNTIYF. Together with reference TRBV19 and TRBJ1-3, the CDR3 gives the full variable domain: DGGITQSPKYLFRKEGQNVTLSCEQNLNHDAMYWYRQDPGQGLRLIYYSQIVNDFQKGDIAEGYSVSREKKESFPLTVTSAQKNPTAFYLCASSLMANSGNTIYFGEGSWLTVV.

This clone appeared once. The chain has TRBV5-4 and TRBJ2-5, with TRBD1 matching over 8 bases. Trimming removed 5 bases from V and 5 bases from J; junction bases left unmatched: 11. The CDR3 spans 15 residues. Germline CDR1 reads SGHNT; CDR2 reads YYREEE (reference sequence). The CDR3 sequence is CASSGQIDRGETQYF. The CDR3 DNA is TGTGCCAGCAGTGGCCAAATTGACAGGGGCGAGACCCAGTACTTC. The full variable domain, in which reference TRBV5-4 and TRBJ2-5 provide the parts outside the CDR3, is ETGVTQSPTHLIKTRGQQVTLRCSSQSGHNTVSWYQQALGQGPQFIFQYYREEENGRGNFPPRFSGLQFPNYSSELNVNALELDDSALYLCASSGQIDRGETQYFGPGTRLLVL.

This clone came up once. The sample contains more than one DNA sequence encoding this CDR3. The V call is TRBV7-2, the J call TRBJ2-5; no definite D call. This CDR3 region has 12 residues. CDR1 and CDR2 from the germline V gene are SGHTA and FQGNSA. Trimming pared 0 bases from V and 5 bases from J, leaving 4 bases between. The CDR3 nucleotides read TGTGCCAGCAGCTTAGCGCGGGAGACCCAGTACTTC. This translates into CASSLARETQYF.

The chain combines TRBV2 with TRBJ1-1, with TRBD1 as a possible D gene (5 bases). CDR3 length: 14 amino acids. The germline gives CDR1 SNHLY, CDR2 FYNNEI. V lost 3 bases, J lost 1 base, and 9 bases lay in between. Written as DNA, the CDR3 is TGTGCCAGCAGTGACGGGAGGGGGAACACTGAAGCTTTCTTT. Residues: CASSDGRGNTEAFF.

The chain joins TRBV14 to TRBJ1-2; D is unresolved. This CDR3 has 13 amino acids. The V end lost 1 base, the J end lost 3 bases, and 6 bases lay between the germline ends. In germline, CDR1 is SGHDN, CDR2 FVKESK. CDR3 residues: CASSQVGDYGYTF. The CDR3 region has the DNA TGTGCCAGCAGCCAAGTAGGTGACTATGGCTACACCTTC. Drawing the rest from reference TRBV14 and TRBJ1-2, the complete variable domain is EAGVTQFPSHSVIEKGQTVTLRCDPISGHDNLYWYRRVMGKEIKFLLHFVKESKQDESGMPNNRFLAERTGGTYSTLKVQPAELEDSGVYFCASSQVGDYGYTFGSGTRLTVV.

CDR3 DNA sequence: TGTGCCAGCAGCCCCCGGACAGGGGCTGGAAACACCATATATTTT. Translated, it gives CASSPRTGAGNTIYF. This chain joins TRBV7-2 and TRBJ1-3; 9 nucleotides match TRBD1. J gave up 2 bases and V 5 bases, and 4 bases lay outside the gene matches. The CDR3 is 15 residues long. The germline gives CDR1 SGHTA, CDR2 FQGNSA.

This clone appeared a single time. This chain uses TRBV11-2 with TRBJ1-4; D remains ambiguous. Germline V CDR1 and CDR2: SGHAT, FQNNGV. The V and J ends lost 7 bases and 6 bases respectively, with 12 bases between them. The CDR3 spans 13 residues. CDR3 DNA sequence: TGTGCCAGCACCCGGGCCCCTTATGAAAAACTGTTTTTT. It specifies CASTRAPYEKLFF.

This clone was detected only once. Here the CDR3 DNA reads TGTGCCAGCAGCCGGTCGGGGGGAGAGGCTGAAGCTTTCTTT. Translating it yields CASSRSGGEAEAFF. V gene TRBV11-2 combines with J gene TRBJ1-1; possibly TRBD1 for D (5 bases). The CDR3 contains 14 residues. V was shortened by 5 bases and J by 6 bases, with 16 bases between the two germline ends. Per the germline V gene, CDR1 is SGHAT and CDR2 is FQNNGV.

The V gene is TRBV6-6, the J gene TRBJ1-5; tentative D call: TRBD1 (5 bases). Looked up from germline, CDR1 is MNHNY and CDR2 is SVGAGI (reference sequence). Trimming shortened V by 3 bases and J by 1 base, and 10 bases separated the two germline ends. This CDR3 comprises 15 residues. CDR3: CASSYGTVSNQPQHF. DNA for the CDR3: TGTGCCAGCAGTTATGGGACGGTAAGCAATCAGCCCCAGCATTTT.

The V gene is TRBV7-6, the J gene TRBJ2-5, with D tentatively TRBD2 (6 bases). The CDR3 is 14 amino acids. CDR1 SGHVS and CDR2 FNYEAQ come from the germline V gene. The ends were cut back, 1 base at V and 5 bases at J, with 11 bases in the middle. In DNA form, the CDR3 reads TGTGCCAGCAGCTTAGTGGGGAGGTGGGAGACCCAGTACTTC. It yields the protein CASSLVGRWETQYF.